These 26 T cell receptor beta chains share one sample of origin, sequenced in a study of post-analysis software for immune sequencing data. Study-wide results and limits: Included in a set of a few TRBV segments more frequent in patients than controls were TRBV5-6, TRBV5-1 and TRBV20-1.

Antigens for these TCRs are unknown. Unique molecular identifiers were present in the TCR beta cDNA libraries. A single record per CDR3 protein comes from TCRdb applying MiXCR to the PCR reads. The table has 400,000 to 500,000 distinct CDR3 sequences, approximately 38% seen once; the top ten hold less than 8%. Sequencing used blood. The receptors were sampled from a girl aged 2 to 10 with multiple sclerosis.

This clonotype was counted between two and nine times. The genes are TRBV6-5 and TRBJ2-5, with D maybe TRBD1 (6 bases). There are 16 residues in the CDR3. The V end lost 1 base, the J end lost 4 bases, and 16 bases lay between the germline ends. CDR1 and CDR2 from the germline V gene are MNHEY and SVGAGI. The CDR3: CASSYLYRDEGETQYF. The CDR3 DNA sequence: TGTGCCAGCAGTTACTTATACAGGGATGAGGGAGAGACCCAGTACTTC.

As for this clonotype: At one end the junction does not follow the germline gene, possibly because of a read error. The J gene is TRBJ2-4, the V gene TRBV6-1, with D possibly being TRBD1 or TRBD2 (6 bases each). This CDR3 is 15 amino acids long. Germline CDR1 is MNHNS and CDR2 is SASEGT. Here the CDR3 reads CASSEARDKENTQYF. CDR3 coding DNA: TGTGCCAGCAGTGAAGCGCGGGACAAGGAAAACACTCAGTACTTC.

This clonotype was seen only once. CDR3 region: CSVVAGREQFF. In DNA form, the CDR3 reads TGCAGCGTTGTTGCGGGGCGTGAGCAGTTCTTC. This chain uses TRBV29-1 with TRBJ2-1; D might be TRBD2 (6 bases). V was pared by 4 bases and J by 9 bases, with 10 bases between. Germline V lookup: CDR1 SQVTM, CDR2 ANQGSEA. The CDR3 spans 11 residues.

The chain joins TRBV7-2 to TRBJ2-7; D remains ambiguous. The ends were cut back, 2 bases at V and 1 base at J, with 6 bases in the middle. There are 13 residues in the CDR3. Germline-derived CDR1 and CDR2 are SGHTA and FQGNSA. CDR3 nucleotide sequence: TGTGCCAGCAGCTTATCACAATCCTACGAGCAGTACTTC. Translation: CASSLSQSYEQYF.

This clonotype occurred a few times. The chain carries TRBV29-1 and TRBJ2-7; possibly TRBD1 or TRBD2 for D (5 bases each). The CDR3 totals 14 residues. V gave up 4 bases and J gave up 1 base, with 14 bases separating them. Germline-derived CDR1 and CDR2 are SQVTM and ANQGSEA. CDR3 nucleotide sequence: TGCAGCGTTGGGACGGGACGAGCTTCCTACGAGCAGTACTTC. Translation gives CSVGTGRASYEQYF.

The V gene is TRBV12-3 or TRBV12-4, the J gene TRBJ2-3; TRBD1 agrees at 12 bases. After removal of 4 bases from V and 6 bases from J, the junction contained 2 bases not matched to a gene. This CDR3 comprises 14 residues. CDR3 amino acids: CASSWGQGADTQYF. CDR3 sequence (DNA): TGTGCCAGCAGTTGGGGACAGGGGGCTGATACGCAGTATTTT.

This clonotype was detected only a few times. This rearrangement joins TRBV10-3 to TRBJ2-1; maybe TRBD1 (6 bases). The CDR3 is 13 amino acids. The germline V and J ends were trimmed by 2 bases and 9 bases, with 11 bases remaining between them. Germline CDR1 and CDR2: ENHRY and SYGVKD. CDR3 sequence reads: CAISETVGGEQFF. DNA of the CDR3: TGTGCCATCAGTGAGACGGTAGGGGGTGAGCAGTTCTTC.

The chain combines TRBV27 with TRBJ2-7; D perhaps matches TRBD2 (7 bases). V was trimmed by 2 bases and J by 4 bases, leaving 12 bases between them. CDR3 size: 14 residues. Germline CDR1 MNHEY, CDR2 SMNVEV (reference sequence). Here the CDR3 DNA reads TGTGCCAGCAGTTTAGTACAGGGAGGGTACGAGCAGTACTTC. Translating it yields CASSLVQGGYEQYF.

This chain links TRBV3-1 with TRBJ2-7, with TRBD2 identical over 7 bases. CDR1 is LGHDT, CDR2 YNNKEL, per germline (reference sequence). This CDR3 contains 14 residues. The junction had 5 bases not matched to a gene; V was cut back by 4 bases and J by 2 bases. CDR3 bases: TGTGCCAGCAGCCTGTCCAGCGGGGCCTACGAGCAGTACTTC. Protein product: CASSLSSGAYEQYF.

J is TRBJ1-1 and V is TRBV10-3; D is perhaps TRBD1 (5 bases). V was trimmed by 2 bases and J by 7 bases, leaving 14 bases between them. Per the germline V gene, CDR1 is ENHRY and CDR2 is SYGVKD. The CDR3 spans 14 residues. The DNA for the CDR3 is TGTGCCATCAGTGAGGTGCAGGGAGCATTTGAAGCTTTCTTT. It is translated as CAISEVQGAFEAFF.

This clonotype came up a few times. The chain recombines TRBV5-1 with TRBJ2-3; D ambiguous. V was clipped by 1 base and J by 4 bases, with 10 bases between them. From germline, CDR1 is SGHRS and CDR2 YFSETQ. CDR3 length: 14 residues. The CDR3 protein is CASSLTPTADTQYF. DNA for the CDR3: TGCGCCAGCAGCTTGACGCCTACGGCAGATACGCAGTATTTT.

The chain joins TRBV5-1 to TRBJ2-1, with TRBD2 matching 7 bases. CDR3 length equals 15 residues. Germline lookup yields CDR1 SGHRS and CDR2 YFSETQ. V dropped 7 bases and J dropped 0; count of bases not matched to a gene: 7. The CDR3 loop is CASGREGGSYNEQFF. The CDR3 nucleotides are TGCGCCAGCGGCAGGGAGGGTGGCTCCTACAATGAGCAGTTCTTC.

This clonotype appeared many times. The CDR3 here is CASSHLAGGTLGETQYF. The DNA for the CDR3 is TGTGCCAGCAGTCACCTGGCGGGGGGGACGTTGGGAGAGACCCAGTACTTC. The chain is built from TRBV12-3 or TRBV12-4 and TRBJ2-5; 9 positions match TRBD2. Trimming took 5 bases from V and 4 from J; bases not matched to a gene: 14. This CDR3 spans 17 amino acids.

This clonotype has just a few counts. The chain has TRBV12-3 or TRBV12-4 and TRBJ2-5, with 11 nucleotides matching TRBD1. V was clipped by 6 bases and J by 5 bases; unmatched bases: 14. There are 17 residues in the CDR3. DNA for the CDR3: TGTGCCAGCAGCTCGTCCCCGGGACAGGGGGAGAAGGAGACCCAGTACTTC. It encodes CASSSSPGQGEKETQYF.

This clonotype was seen just once. The chain is built from TRBV20-1 and TRBJ2-7; 11 bases align to TRBD2. Germline V gives CDR1 DFQATT, CDR2 SNEGSKA (reference sequence). Unmatched junction bases numbered 9, after V lost 3 bases and J lost 2 bases. The CDR3 is 16 amino acids. The CDR3 loop reads CSARAPGTSGAYEQYF. In nucleotides, the CDR3 is TGCAGTGCTAGGGCCCCCGGGACTAGCGGTGCCTACGAGCAGTACTTC.

J is TRBJ2-7 and V is TRBV29-1; D is perhaps TRBD2 (7 bases). V lost 3 bases and J lost 1, with 16 bases in between. This CDR3 has 15 amino acids. Germline V gene lookup returns CDR1 SQVTM and CDR2 ANQGSEA. CDR3 loop: CSVDLGRGGSYEQYF. CDR3 DNA sequence: TGCAGCGTTGACCTGGGGAGGGGGGGATCCTACGAGCAGTACTTC.

V gene TRBV7-8 combines with J gene TRBJ1-4; a possible D gene is TRBD1 (6 bases). In germline, CDR1 is SGHVS, CDR2 FQNEAQ. This CDR3 spans 16 amino acids. With 5 bases removed from V and 7 bases from J, the gap between germline ends came to 20 bases. For the CDR3, the DNA is TGTGCCAGCAGCCCTCGGACAGCCCGAAGTGGTGAAAAACTGTTTTTT. Its translation is CASSPRTARSGEKLFF.

This clonotype was counted a few times. The CDR3 nucleotides are TGTGCCAGCAGTTTGATCGGGAGTTTCAACGAGCAGTACTTC. It translates to CASSLIGSFNEQYF. V and J are TRBV12-3 or TRBV12-4 and TRBJ2-5; a possible D gene is TRBD2 (6 bases). Judging by the DNA end, TRBJ2-7 fits better; the J call may be wrong. This CDR3 has 14 residues.

The chain couples TRBV7-9 to TRBJ2-7, with D maybe TRBD1 (6 bases). The CDR3 is 15 amino acids. Germline CDR1 SEHNR, CDR2 FQNEAQ (reference sequence). The ends were cut back, 5 bases at V and 3 bases at J, with 17 bases in the middle. The CDR3 sequence: CASSPGAGSLYEQYF. CDR3 DNA: TGTGCCAGCAGCCCAGGGGCAGGGAGTCTCTACGAGCAGTACTTC.

The chain couples TRBV5-1 to TRBJ1-2; no definite D call. V was trimmed by 3 bases and J by 0 bases, leaving 9 bases between them. Per germline, CDR1 SGHRS and CDR2 YFSETQ. The CDR3 loop spans 14 amino acids. This CDR3 is CASSWGSANYGYTF. The DNA of the CDR3 is TGCGCCAGCAGCTGGGGTAGCGCTAACTATGGCTACACCTTC.

This rearrangement joins TRBV28 to TRBJ1-5, with no clear D. Germline-derived CDR1 and CDR2 are MDHEN and SYDVKM. CDR3 length: 15 residues. V was pared by 8 bases and J by 6 bases, with 20 bases between. Here the CDR3 DNA reads TGTGCCAGCGAATCCCCGGCCGGCTCCACTCAGCCCCAGCATTTT. Translating it yields CASESPAGSTQPQHF.

This clonotype has a handful of counts. The chain links TRBV20-1 to TRBJ1-5; 9 bases fit TRBD1. CDR3 size: 16 residues. From germline, CDR1 is DFQATT and CDR2 SNEGSKA (reference sequence). V was clipped by 6 bases and J by 3 bases; unmatched bases: 12. The CDR3 nucleotides read TGCAGTGCCAGGGTCCCCACAGGGGGCCACAATCAGCCCCAGCATTTT. This encodes CSARVPTGGHNQPQHF.

The rearrangement uses TRBV3-1 and TRBJ1-2; D unclear. The CDR3 is 14 residues long. V was cut by 8 bases and J by 1 base, with 14 bases left in between. Germline CDR1 LGHDT, CDR2 YNNKEL (reference sequence). The CDR3 sequence is CASGRVGVNYGYTF. CDR3 bases: TGTGCCAGCGGGCGTGTGGGCGTTAACTATGGCTACACCTTC. The full variable domain, in which reference TRBV3-1 and TRBJ1-2 provide the parts outside the CDR3, is DTAVSQTPKYLVTQMGNDKSIKCEQNLGHDTMYWYKQDSKKFLKIMFSYNNKELIINETVPNRFSPKSPDKAHLNLHINSLELGDSAVYFCASGRVGVNYGYTFGSGTRLTVV.

The chain recombines TRBV19 with TRBJ1-5; weak D call: TRBD1 (5 bases). Trimming pared 8 bases from V and 7 bases from J, leaving 18 bases between. This CDR3 is 14 amino acids long. CDR1 and CDR2 from the germline V gene are LNHDA and SQIVND (reference sequence). CDR3 residues: CASASRGSEQPQHF. The CDR3 bases are TGTGCCAGTGCGTCCCGGGGCTCAGAGCAGCCCCAGCATTTT.

This clonotype was recorded once. Sequence at one end of the junction differs from germline and may be a read error. The chain links TRBV6-1 to TRBJ2-7; tentatively, D is TRBD2 (6 bases). The CDR3 is 15 residues long. CDR1 and CDR2 from the germline V gene are MNHNS and SASEGT. The CDR3 reads CACSEEHRGRNEQYF. For the CDR3, the DNA is TGTGCCTGCAGTGAAGAGCATCGGGGGAGGAACGAGCAGTACTTC.

With regard to this clonotype: Germline is not matched at one junction end, which may reflect a read error. The chain couples TRBV6-2 or TRBV6-3 to TRBJ2-5; the match to TRBD2 covers 8 bases. The J call may be in error: the DNA end matches TRBJ2-7 better. Germline V lookup: CDR1 MNHEY, CDR2 SVGEGT. This CDR3 is built from 13 residues. This chain's CDR3 is CTSSLSGKHEQYF. In DNA, the CDR3 is TGTACCAGCAGCCTTAGCGGGAAACACGAGCAGTACTTC.